The 27 T cell receptor beta chains in this list originate from one sample, sequenced in a study of glioma-infiltrating T cells after dendritic cell vaccination. The method was immunoSEQ multiplex PCR; TCRdb's version includes in-frame clones alone and lacks a portion of them. The sample includes tens of thousands of clones, about 87% of them seen just once. The sample consisted of blood, taken before dendritic cell vaccination. The receptors come from a human donor with glioblastoma.

The rearrangement joins TRBV2 to TRBJ1-2, with a possible D match to TRBD1 (6 bases). The CDR3 is 14 residues long. The ends were cut back, 6 bases at V and 4 bases at J, with 15 bases in the middle. Germline lookup yields CDR1 SNHLY and CDR2 FYNNEI. CDR3 bases: TGTGCCAGCAGCCCACAGGGAGACGGCTATGGCTACACCTTC. Protein product: CASSPQGDGYGYTF.

The chain links TRBV7-8 to TRBJ1-3; D not certain. This CDR3 region has 14 residues. Germline CDR1 is SGHVS and CDR2 is FQNEAQ. Trimming stripped 5 bases from V and 2 bases from J, with 10 bases between. The CDR3 spells CASSLGTAGNTIYF. The CDR3 nucleotides read TGTGCCAGCAGCCTAGGAACAGCTGGAAACACCATATATTTT.

This clone was observed a single time. The J gene is TRBJ1-6, the V gene TRBV27, with 9 positions matching TRBD1. The CDR3 has 16 residues. CDR1 and CDR2 from the germline V gene are MNHEY and SMNVEV (reference sequence). J gave up 7 bases and V 5 bases, and 9 bases lay outside the gene matches. CDR3 in DNA: TGTGCCAGCAGTCACCGGGACAGGGTTGGCAATTCACCCCTCCACTTT. Translation: CASSHRDRVGNSPLHF.

This sequence joins TRBV6-1 and TRBJ1-2; possibly TRBD1 for D (5 bases). There are 14 residues in the CDR3. Between the trimmed V and J ends, which lost 7 bases and 0 bases, there was a span of 12 bases. Looked up from germline, CDR1 is MNHNS and CDR2 is SASEGT. The CDR3 here is CASTLTEANYGYTF. As DNA, the CDR3 is TGTGCCAGCACCCTGACAGAAGCTAACTATGGCTACACCTTC.

The J gene is TRBJ2-7, the V gene TRBV28, with D possibly TRBD2 on 6 matching bases. V was cut by 3 bases and J by 2 bases, with 14 bases left in between. CDR1 is MDHEN and CDR2 is SYDVKM in the germline V gene. The CDR3 runs to 15 residues. In DNA form, the CDR3 reads TGTGCCAGCAGTTTGGGCGGGACGTATCCCTACGAGCAGTACTTC. It codes for CASSLGGTYPYEQYF.

The table lists this clone with a count of one. The gene calls are TRBV18 and TRBJ2-1; the D is unclear. CDR1 and CDR2 from the germline V gene are KGHSH and LQKENI. The CDR3 is made up of 14 amino acids. Between the trimmed V and J ends, which lost 0 bases and 4 bases, there was a span of 7 bases. CDR3 loop: CASSPPESYNEQFF. The CDR3 DNA reads as TGTGCCAGCTCACCACCGGAGAGTTACAATGAGCAGTTCTTC. The full variable domain, with the rest looked up from reference TRBV18 and TRBJ2-1, is NAGVMQNPRHLVRRRGQEARLRCSPMKGHSHVYWYRQLPEEGLKFMVYLQKENIIDESGMPKERFSAEFPKEGPSILRIQQVVRGDSAAYFCASSPPESYNEQFFGPGTRLTVL.

The chain carries TRBV4-1 and TRBJ2-1, with 13 positions matching TRBD2. Trimming removed 4 bases from V and 7 bases from J; junction bases left unmatched: 4. CDR3 length: 15 residues. Germline V gene sequence: CDR1 MGHRA, CDR2 YSYEKL. CDR3 nucleotides: TGCGCCAGCAGCCGGGGACTAGCGGGGAGAAATGAGCAGTTCTTC. Its protein is CASSRGLAGRNEQFF.

The gene calls are TRBV5-1 and TRBJ1-2, with 7 nucleotides matching TRBD1. The CDR3 is 14 residues long. V shed 0 bases, J shed 3 bases, and the junction held 2 bases outside the gene matches. The germline V gene encodes CDR1 SGHRS and CDR2 YFSETQ. CDR3 DNA sequence: TGCGCCAGCAGCTTGGGGGGGACAGACTATGGCTACACCTTC. It specifies CASSLGGTDYGYTF.

The chain combines TRBV19 with TRBJ2-3; 11 bases line up with TRBD2. Germline CDR1 reads LNHDA; CDR2 reads SQIVND (reference sequence). The trim removed 5 bases at V and 0 bases at J, leaving 7 bases unmatched. The CDR3 contains 17 residues. The CDR3 here is CASSPWTSGLSTDTQYF. DNA for the CDR3: TGTGCCAGTAGTCCCTGGACTAGCGGGCTTAGCACAGATACGCAGTATTTT.

This rearrangement joins TRBV7-5 to TRBJ2-7; whether TRBD1, the table's D call, matches the DNA was not checked. TRBV7-5 is annotated as a pseudogene. The CDR3 is 19 residues long. The CDR3 reads CARSLALPTGGDLPYEQYF. CDR3 in DNA: TGTGCCAGAAGCTTAGCCCTACCGACAGGGGGTGATTTGCCCTACGAGCAGTACTTC.

This rearrangement joins TRBV7-6 to TRBJ1-5; unclear D gene. CDR3 length: 13 residues. Germline V gene lookup returns CDR1 SGHVS and CDR2 FNYEAQ. V was cut by 1 base and J by 5 bases, with 6 bases left in between. Here the CDR3 reads CASSLDSDQPQHF. CDR3 sequence (DNA): TGTGCCAGCAGCTTAGATTCGGATCAGCCCCAGCATTTT.

This clone was seen a single time. The chain combines TRBV5-1 with TRBJ1-1; D is ambiguous. The V end lost 4 bases, the J end lost 1 base, and 8 bases lay between the germline ends. CDR1 and CDR2 from the germline V gene are SGHRS and YFSETQ. The CDR3 runs to 13 residues. The DNA of the CDR3 is TGCGCCAGCAGCCTTCAGGAGAACACTGAAGCTTTCTTT. This encodes CASSLQENTEAFF.

V is TRBV2 and J is TRBJ1-1, with D hard to call. V lost 5 bases to trimming and J lost 10 bases, with 14 bases between them. Germline V gene lookup returns CDR1 SNHLY and CDR2 FYNNEI. The CDR3 sequence is 12 residues long. The CDR3 sequence is CASSITELSAFF. In nucleotides, the CDR3 is TGTGCCAGCAGTATAACAGAGTTGTCAGCTTTCTTT.

CDR3 protein: CASSTGPQGNSPLHF. The DNA of the CDR3 is TGCGCCAGCAGCACCGGGCCGCAGGGGAATTCACCCCTCCACTTT. This chain connects TRBV5-1 to TRBJ1-6; D perhaps matches TRBD1 (6 bases). CDR1 SGHRS and CDR2 YFSETQ come from the germline V gene. The V gene lost 4 bases and the J gene lost 7 bases, with 15 bases spanning the gap. CDR3 length: 15 residues. The full variable domain, completed using reference TRBV5-1 and TRBJ1-6, is KAGVTQTPRYLIKTRGQQVTLSCSPISGHRSVSWYQQTPGQGLQFLFEYFSETQRNKGNFPGRFSGRQFSNSRSEMNVSTLELGDSALYLCASSTGPQGNSPLHFGNGTRLTVT.

V gene TRBV19 combines with J gene TRBJ2-7; D is perhaps TRBD2 (5 bases). The germline V gene encodes CDR1 LNHDA and CDR2 SQIVND (reference sequence). The CDR3 covers 14 residues. V dropped 6 bases and J dropped 6 bases, with 18 bases sitting between them. CDR3 DNA sequence: TGTGCCAGTAGCCTCGGACCGGAACGGGGCGAGCAGTACTTC. Amino acids: CASSLGPERGEQYF.

V gene TRBV2 combines with J gene TRBJ1-6; TRBD1 matches 9 bases. CDR1 and CDR2 (germline): SNHLY, FYNNEI. The CDR3 has 14 residues. With V trimmed by 7 bases and J by 7 bases, 5 bases remained unmatched. The CDR3 DNA reads TGTGCCAGCATGCAGACAGGGGGGAATTCACCCCTCCACTTT. Its protein is CASMQTGGNSPLHF.

This clone appeared once. J is TRBJ2-5 and V is TRBV6-5; 8 bases agree with TRBD2. Per the germline V gene, CDR1 is MNHEY and CDR2 is SVGAGI. The J segment lost 5 bases and the V segment lost 1 base, leaving 6 bases of the junction unmatched. The CDR3 runs 15 residues. Here the CDR3 reads CASSYWRRGGETQYF. The CDR3 DNA follows: TGTGCCAGCAGTTACTGGCGTCGCGGGGGGGAGACCCAGTACTTC.

V and J are TRBV5-1 and TRBJ2-1, with TRBD2 matching 7 bases. V shed 4 bases and J 0 bases; nucleotides not matched to a gene: 4. The CDR3 sequence is 15 residues long. Germline-derived CDR1 and CDR2 are SGHRS and YFSETQ. The CDR3 loop is CASSLRGSSYNEQFF. CDR3 DNA sequence: TGCGCCAGCAGCCTGCGGGGGAGCTCCTACAATGAGCAGTTCTTC.

The V call is TRBV7-9, the J call TRBJ1-1; D is ambiguous. Germline V gene sequence: CDR1 SEHNR, CDR2 FQNEAQ (reference sequence). CDR3 length: 11 residues. Trimming pared 1 base from V and 7 bases from J, leaving 4 bases between. CDR3 nucleotides: TGTGCCAGCAGCTTAGACAATGAAGCTTTCTTT. Encoded protein: CASSLDNEAFF.

The chain carries TRBV9 and TRBJ2-1; 11 bases line up with TRBD2. Trimming cost V 4 bases and J 7 bases; bases outside gene matches: 28. Germline V gene lookup returns CDR1 SGDLS and CDR2 YYNGEE. The CDR3 totals 22 residues. CDR3 protein: CASSPRRGGGQSTSGNINEQFF. For the CDR3, the DNA is TGTGCCAGCAGCCCACGTAGGGGCGGGGGACAGTCGACTAGCGGGAATATAAATGAGCAGTTCTTC.

The sample holds one count of this clone. The CDR3 sequence: CASSAPSRGETQYF. In nucleotides, the CDR3 is TGTGCCAGCAGCGCACCATCCCGAGGGGAGACCCAGTACTTC. The chain has TRBV5-4 and TRBJ2-5; maybe TRBD2 (5 bases). Looked up from germline, CDR1 is SGHNT and CDR2 is YYREEE (reference sequence). V lost 4 bases, J lost 5 bases, and 15 bases lay in between. The CDR3 has 14 residues.

A note on this clone: The same CDR3 also results from other DNA sequences found in this sample. This chain joins TRBV9 and TRBJ1-6; no firm D call. The CDR3 length is 14 residues. Germline lookup yields CDR1 SGDLS and CDR2 YYNGEE. The germline V and J ends were trimmed by 1 base and 13 bases, with 15 bases remaining between them. In DNA, the CDR3 is TGTGCCAGCAGCGTACAGTGGGAGAACTCCCCCCTCCACTTT. It specifies CASSVQWENSPLHF.

This clone showed up just once. This chain uses TRBV7-8 with TRBJ2-7; TRBD2 aligns across 10 bases. Unmatched junction bases numbered 5, after V lost 4 bases and J lost 2 bases. Germline assignment: CDR1 SGHVS and CDR2 FQNEAQ. The CDR3 has 15 residues. CDR3 loop: CASSSASGSPYEQYF. In nucleotides, the CDR3 is TGTGCCAGCAGCTCGGCTAGCGGGAGCCCCTACGAGCAGTACTTC.

The rearrangement uses TRBV7-9 and TRBJ2-3, with 13 positions matching TRBD2. Germline V gene sequence: CDR1 SEHNR, CDR2 FQNEAQ (reference sequence). The CDR3 covers 18 residues. V was pared by 6 bases and J by 0 bases, with 9 bases of the junction left unmatched. The CDR3 DNA reads TGTGCCAGCAGAGAAACTAGCGGGAGGGACCCTAGCACAGATACGCAGTATTTT. This sequence encodes CASRETSGRDPSTDTQYF.

The DNA for the CDR3 is TGTGCCAGCAGCTTAGACTCGGGTGTCCAGCCCCAGCATTTT. Translated, it gives CASSLDSGVQPQHF. This chain links TRBV7-2 with TRBJ1-5; D uncertain. Germline V gene data show CDR1 as SGHTA and CDR2 as FQGNSA. Trimming removed 1 base at V and 7 bases at J, with 11 bases between. This CDR3 is built from 14 residues.

The chain is built from TRBV2 and TRBJ1-5; D may be TRBD1 (5 bases). V was trimmed by 4 bases and J by 6 bases, leaving 13 bases between them. Germline CDR1 SNHLY, CDR2 FYNNEI. CDR3 length: 14 residues. The CDR3 reads CASSGGLPSQPQHF. CDR3 nucleotides: TGTGCCAGCAGTGGGGGACTTCCCAGTCAGCCCCAGCATTTT.

V usage is TRBV2 and J usage is TRBJ1-5, with D tentatively TRBD1 (5 bases). With 8 bases removed from V and 3 bases from J, the gap between germline ends came to 17 bases. The CDR3 is made up of 15 amino acids. The germline gives CDR1 SNHLY, CDR2 FYNNEI. The CDR3: CASLAEGAYNQPQHF. Written as DNA, the CDR3 is TGTGCCAGCCTTGCCGAAGGGGCCTACAATCAGCCCCAGCATTTT.